This TCR beta chain was sequenced in a study of shared clonotypes between healthy human individuals. Study background: CD4 naive cells filled three plates per donor, CD4 memory three, CD8 naive two and CD8 memory one. Overall study findings and caveats: Shared clonotypes across all four donors exceeded non-shared ones in generation probability. Rarefaction gave evidence that sorted-subset sequencing remained incomplete despite large depth.

This CDR3 has 17 amino acids. From germline, CDR1 is LNHNV and CDR2 YYDKDF (reference sequence). The J segment lost 2 bases and the V segment lost 3 bases, leaving 8 bases of the junction unmatched. With regard to this clone: Its antigen remains unidentified.

The assay was run at deep level. Sequencing used immunoSEQ multiplex PCR; TCRdb keeps in-frame clones, though not all of them. The repertoire holds over 2 million clones, with roughly 96% as singletons. This chain links TRBV15 with TRBJ2-2, with 8 bases matching TRBD2. This sequence originates from a man aged 18 to 30 in good health. Sequencing input: naive CD4+ T cells sorted from blood. As for subset: CD45RA+ positively selected. This chain's CDR3 is CATSRELAEGNTGELFF. The CDR3 nucleotides are TGTGCCACCAGCAGGGAACTAGCGGAAGGAAACACCGGGGAGCTGTTTTTT.